Given below is one T cell receptor beta chain in context. The source of the sample is a study of blood T cell repertoires in COVID-19. About the study: Sites in the United States, Italy and Spain provided acute and convalescent COVID-19 samples.

CDR3 length: 13 amino acids. V dropped 11 bases and J dropped 8 bases, with 16 bases sitting between them. In germline, CDR1 is LGHNT, CDR2 FRNRAP. Authors' analysis steps: Estimated nucleated cell counts came from reference gene primer amplification. Clones were sequenced by immunoSEQ multiplex PCR, and TCRdb holds only the in-frame ones, with some missing. V, J and clone size are taken as reported in that table, and D and trimming were inferred from the DNA itself. The sample records some 200,000 clones, about nine tenths being singletons. J is TRBJ1-6 and V is TRBV12-5; tentatively, D is TRBD1 (5 bases). The clonotype comes from a man aged 50 to 59 with acute or convalescent COVID-19. The specimen sequenced was peripheral blood. The CDR3 bases are TGTGCTCGAACTGGAGGGACGGATTCACCCCTCCACTTT. It is translated as CARTGGTDSPLHF.